Below are 27 T cell receptor beta chains sequenced from a single sample in a study of shared clonotypes between healthy human individuals. Here immunoSEQ multiplex PCR was the method, and the copy in TCRdb shows in-frame clones only, minus some. The data contain hundreds of thousands of clones, less than 96% of them singletons. The sample comprised naive CD4+ T cells sorted from blood. Subset denoted: CD45RA+ positively selected. The receptor set was obtained from a woman under 40 in good health.

The chain recombines TRBV28 with TRBJ2-2; D is ambiguous. This CDR3 spans 15 amino acids. Between the trimmed V and J ends, which lost 5 bases and 1 base, there was a span of 11 bases. Germline values: CDR1 MDHEN, CDR2 SYDVKM. The CDR3 DNA sequence: TGTGCCAGCAGTGCACCGTGGTTGAACACCGGGGAGCTGTTTTTT. Its protein product is CASSAPWLNTGELFF.

The chain is built from TRBV5-1 and TRBJ2-7, with D perhaps matching TRBD1 or TRBD2 (5 bases each). This CDR3 comprises 15 residues. Germline CDR1 and CDR2: SGHRS and YFSETQ. V was cut by 3 bases and J by 6 bases, with 19 bases left in between. CDR3 in DNA: TGCGCCAGCAGCTCCCCGGGACGAGGCCTCTCCGAGCAGTACTTC. The encoded protein is CASSSPGRGLSEQYF.

The chain combines TRBV27 with TRBJ1-4; 7 nucleotides line up with TRBD1. Germline V gene lookup returns CDR1 MNHEY and CDR2 SMNVEV (reference sequence). V trimming: 6 bases; J trimming: 5 bases; junction bases outside the gene matches: 12. There are 16 residues in the CDR3. CDR3 sequence reads: CASSPGTVTPNEKLFF. The DNA for the CDR3 is TGTGCCAGCAGCCCCGGGACAGTCACACCGAATGAAAAACTGTTTTTT.

V usage is TRBV28 and J usage is TRBJ2-1; TRBD2 matches 8 bases. The V gene's germline CDR1 is MDHEN and CDR2 SYDVKM. CDR3 length: 18 residues. V dropped 5 bases and J dropped 2; count of bases not matched to a gene: 14. CDR3 protein: CASSEVSSGGAPYNEQFF. CDR3 DNA: TGTGCCAGCAGTGAGGTCAGCTCGGGGGGGGCCCCCTACAATGAGCAGTTCTTC. Full variable domain (outside the CDR3, taken from reference TRBV28 and TRBJ2-1): DVKVTQSSRYLVKRTGEKVFLECVQDMDHENMFWYRQDPGLGLRLIYFSYDVKMKEKGDIPEGYSVSREKKERFSLILESASTNQTSMYLCASSEVSSGGAPYNEQFFGPGTRLTVL.

V gene TRBV18 combines with J gene TRBJ2-1; 13 nucleotides match TRBD2. V trimming: 4 bases; J trimming: 7 bases; junction bases outside the gene matches: 7. CDR1 and CDR2 from the germline V gene are KGHSH and LQKENI. The CDR3 extends over 16 amino acids. In DNA, the CDR3 is TGTGCCAGCTCACAACTAGCGGGAGGGCCCGGGAATGAGCAGTTCTTC. Translation gives CASSQLAGGPGNEQFF.

The CDR3 DNA sequence: TGTGCCAGCAGATTCCACAGGGGGCACACTGAAGCTTTCTTT. Translated, it gives CASRFHRGHTEAFF. The V call is TRBV6-6, the J call TRBJ1-1; 9 nucleotides align to TRBD1. The germline gives CDR1 MNHNY, CDR2 SVGAGI (reference sequence). J was trimmed by 3 bases and V by 6 bases; bases with no gene match: 5. The CDR3 totals 14 residues.

The chain is built from TRBV18 and TRBJ2-5; D may be TRBD1 (6 bases). The J call is doubtful: the DNA matches TRBJ2-7 better. CDR1 is KGHSH, CDR2 LQKENI, per germline. CDR3 size: 15 residues. The CDR3 region is CASSPWTASTYEQYF. CDR3 DNA: TGTGCCAGCTCACCGTGGACAGCATCAACCTACGAGCAGTACTTC.

This clone is a singleton in its sample. The rearrangement uses TRBV10-3 and TRBJ2-1; TRBD1 might be the D (6 bases). Trimming removed 9 bases at V and 5 bases at J, with 14 bases between. The CDR3 is 13 amino acids. In germline, CDR1 is ENHRY, CDR2 SYGVKD. CDR3 region: CAIGTSLNNEQFF. The CDR3 DNA reads as TGTGCCATTGGGACAAGTCTAAACAATGAGCAGTTCTTC.

The chain employs TRBV7-3 and TRBJ2-3, with a weak D call TRBD1 (6 bases). CDR1 and CDR2 (germline): SGHTA, FQGTGA. The CDR3 loop spans 13 amino acids. Deletions cut 4 bases from V and 1 base from J, with 6 bases between. The CDR3 spells CASSYRGTDTQYF. The CDR3 DNA reads TGTGCCAGCAGCTACAGGGGCACAGATACGCAGTATTTT.

The V and J genes are TRBV5-1 and TRBJ2-5, with 9 bases matching TRBD2. After removal of 1 base from V and 5 bases from J, the junction contained 3 bases not matched to a gene. CDR1 SGHRS and CDR2 YFSETQ come from the germline V gene. The CDR3 is made up of 14 amino acids. CDR3 sequence reads: CASSLTSGLETQYF. Here the CDR3 DNA reads TGCGCCAGCAGCTTGACTAGCGGGCTGGAGACCCAGTACTTC.

J is TRBJ2-1 and V is TRBV18; the match to TRBD2 covers 15 bases. Looked up from germline, CDR1 is KGHSH and CDR2 is LQKENI. This CDR3 has 18 residues. After removal of 8 bases from V and 1 base from J, the junction contained 9 bases not matched to a gene. CDR3 sequence (DNA): TGTGCCAGCCAAGGACTAGCGGGAGGGTTAGTATCCTACAATGAGCAGTTCTTC. Amino acid sequence: CASQGLAGGLVSYNEQFF.

The chain carries TRBV7-9 and TRBJ2-7; 10 positions match TRBD1. V shed 8 bases and J 3 bases; nucleotides not matched to a gene: 4. Germline loops: CDR1 SEHNR, CDR2 FQNEAQ (reference sequence). The CDR3 has 13 amino acids. The CDR3 spells CASRQGADYEQYF. CDR3 bases: TGTGCCAGCCGACAGGGGGCCGACTACGAGCAGTACTTC.

Details on this clone: The sample has other DNA sequences that encode this CDR3 too. CDR3 region: CASSLTGVTEAFF. The CDR3 region has the DNA TGTGCCAGCAGCTTGACAGGGGTCACTGAAGCTTTCTTT. The chain recombines TRBV5-5 with TRBJ1-1, with 7 bases that match TRBD1. The junction had 1 base not matched to a gene; V was cut back by 1 base and J by 4 bases. The CDR3 is made up of 13 amino acids. Germline V gives CDR1 SGHKS, CDR2 YYEKEE (reference sequence).

This chain uses TRBV9 with TRBJ2-5; TRBD2 matches at 10 bases. Germline V gene lookup returns CDR1 SGDLS and CDR2 YYNGEE. V trimming: 7 bases; J trimming: 5 bases; junction bases outside the gene matches: 8. CDR3 size: 14 residues. The CDR3 DNA follows: TGTGCCAGCGGGTCTAGCGGGAGCCAGGAGACCCAGTACTTC. Its protein product is CASGSSGSQETQYF.

CDR3 in amino acids: CASKGDRNTEAFF. In nucleotides, the CDR3 is TGTGCCAGCAAGGGAGACAGGAACACTGAAGCTTTCTTT. The chain has TRBV28 and TRBJ1-1, with D perhaps matching TRBD1 (5 bases). This CDR3 comprises 13 residues. Germline assignment: CDR1 MDHEN and CDR2 SYDVKM. V lost 7 bases and J lost 1, with 10 bases in between.

The chain carries TRBV14 and TRBJ1-3; D is uncertain. Germline CDR1 and CDR2: SGHDN and FVKESK. The CDR3 has 19 residues. The V end was cut by 3 bases, the J end by 4 bases, with 25 bases between. DNA of the CDR3: TGTGCCAGCAGCCAGGCGGCAGTCGGCATTATCTCGGAAGGAAACACCATATATTTT. Translated: CASSQAAVGIISEGNTIYF.

The chain joins TRBV4-1 to TRBJ1-1; D is unresolved. Trimming left V 9 bases short and J 2 bases short, with 19 bases between. The V gene's germline CDR1 is MGHRA and CDR2 YSYEKL. The CDR3 loop spans 15 amino acids. CDR3 region: CASSNHGTANTEAFF. DNA of the CDR3: TGCGCCAGTAGCAACCACGGTACGGCCAACACTGAAGCTTTCTTT.

The chain is built from TRBV11-3 and TRBJ2-1; 11 nucleotides line up with TRBD1. CDR1 SGHNT and CDR2 YENEEA come from the germline V gene. With V trimmed by 3 bases and J by 7 bases, 2 bases remained unmatched. The CDR3 sequence is 14 residues long. The CDR3 region is CASSFGTGGNEQFF. DNA for the CDR3: TGTGCCAGCAGCTTCGGGACAGGGGGGAATGAGCAGTTCTTC.

Concerning this clone: The sample has other DNA sequences that encode this CDR3 too. V is TRBV18 and J is TRBJ2-7; no reliable D call. The CDR3 consists of 11 residues. Germline V gene lookup returns CDR1 KGHSH and CDR2 LQKENI. Trimming removed 3 bases from V and 5 bases from J, with 5 bases in between. The CDR3 bases are TGTGCCAGCTCACCTAGAGACGAGCAGTACTTC. Amino acids: CASSPRDEQYF.

V is TRBV6-5 and J is TRBJ2-7; 8 nucleotides match TRBD1. The germline CDR1 and CDR2 sequences are MNHEY and SVGAGI. With 5 bases clipped from V and 7 bases from J, the junction kept 7 bases outside the gene matches. This CDR3 is built from 13 residues. The CDR3 loop is CASSETGAREQYF. The CDR3 DNA is TGTGCCAGCAGTGAGACAGGGGCGCGGGAGCAGTACTTC.

The chain employs TRBV18 and TRBJ1-1; D is unclear. The CDR3 extends over 12 amino acids. Deletions cut 2 bases from V and 4 bases from J, with 5 bases between. The germline CDR1 and CDR2 sequences are KGHSH and LQKENI. In nucleotides, the CDR3 is TGTGCCAGCTCACCAATGGGCACTGAAGCTTTCTTT. The encoded protein is CASSPMGTEAFF.

The gene calls are TRBV5-1 and TRBJ2-2, with 9 bases fitting TRBD2. With 0 bases clipped from V and 4 bases from J, the junction kept 10 bases outside the gene matches. Germline CDR1 is SGHRS and CDR2 is YFSETQ. CDR3 size: 18 residues. CDR3: CASSLAWILAGSTGELFF. Here the CDR3 DNA reads TGCGCCAGCAGCTTGGCCTGGATTCTAGCGGGGTCCACCGGGGAGCTGTTTTTT.

The CDR3 reads CASSEAHAVYGYTF. CDR3 nucleotide sequence: TGTGCCAGCAGTGAGGCCCACGCCGTCTATGGCTACACCTTC. The chain recombines TRBV25-1 with TRBJ1-2; D gene uncertain. The V and J ends lost 3 bases and 4 bases respectively, with 12 bases between them. Per germline, CDR1 MGHDK and CDR2 SYGVNS. This CDR3 has 14 amino acids.

The chain joins TRBV5-5 to TRBJ2-7; TRBD2 might be the D (6 bases). The germline CDR1 and CDR2 sequences are SGHKS and YYEKEE (reference sequence). Between the trimmed V and J ends, which lost 1 base and 3 bases, there was a span of 11 bases. This CDR3 has 14 amino acids. The CDR3 region is CASSLRDSIYEQYF. CDR3 DNA: TGTGCCAGCAGCTTGAGGGACTCAATCTACGAGCAGTACTTC.

The chain has TRBV19 and TRBJ2-6, with TRBD1 identical over 11 bases. The length of the CDR3 is 20 residues. Germline V CDR1 and CDR2: LNHDA, SQIVND (reference sequence). V was pared by 3 bases and J by 0 bases, with 10 bases of the junction left unmatched. CDR3: CASSMPWDRGISSGANVLTF. The CDR3 DNA is TGTGCCAGTAGTATGCCATGGGACAGGGGGATCTCCTCTGGGGCCAACGTCCTGACTTTC.

The rearrangement links TRBV19 to TRBJ2-5, with 9 bases that match TRBD1. The J call may be wrong; the DNA end is better matched by TRBJ2-7. CDR3 length: 16 amino acids. Per the germline V gene, CDR1 is LNHDA and CDR2 is SQIVND (reference sequence). This CDR3 reads CASSPLLGTGRNEQYF. The CDR3 nucleotides are TGTGCCAGTAGTCCGCTCCTTGGGACAGGGCGCAACGAGCAGTACTTC.

The CDR3 loop is CARVYGYTF. The CDR3 DNA sequence: TGTGCCAGAGTCTATGGCTACACCTTC. The genes are TRBV28 and TRBJ1-2, with unresolved D. This CDR3 is built from 9 residues. Germline CDR1 MDHEN, CDR2 SYDVKM. V was shortened by 9 bases and J by 4 bases, with 3 bases between the two germline ends.